Listed here are 22 T cell receptor beta chains from one sample, sequenced in a study of shared clonotypes between healthy human individuals. The table came from immunoSEQ multiplex PCR; TCRdb's copy has only in-frame clones and leaves some out. The top ten clones hold 0.39% of a sample with 2.3 million or so clones, just over 90% of them seen once. The specimen sequenced was naive CD4+ T cells from PBMCs. Subset of the sample: CD45RA+ positively selected. Source of these receptors: a man aged 18 to 35 in good health. Some clones in this sample may be carry-over from other donors' samples.

V is TRBV18 and J is TRBJ1-2; TRBD1 matches 9 bases. With 2 bases clipped from V and 3 bases from J, the junction kept 10 bases outside the gene matches. The length of the CDR3 is 17 residues. The germline V gene has CDR1 KGHSH and CDR2 LQKENI. CDR3: CASSPRTGVVGDYGYTF. The CDR3 coding sequence is TGTGCCAGCTCACCAAGGACAGGGGTGGTAGGAGACTATGGCTACACCTTC.

The chain is built from TRBV5-1 and TRBJ1-5; a weak D match, TRBD1 (5 bases). The CDR3 spans 14 residues. In germline, CDR1 is SGHRS, CDR2 YFSETQ. The V gene lost 0 bases and the J gene lost 5 bases, with 9 bases spanning the gap. The CDR3, as DNA: TGCGCCAGCAGCTTGGGGGGCAAGGATCAGCCCCAGCATTTT. Translation gives CASSLGGKDQPQHF.

V is TRBV18 and J is TRBJ1-1; D may be TRBD1 (6 bases). V dropped 3 bases and J dropped 1 base, with 12 bases sitting between them. Germline-derived CDR1 and CDR2 are KGHSH and LQKENI. The CDR3 loop spans 15 amino acids. The CDR3 region has the DNA TGTGCCAGCTCACCGTCGCCGACAGGGAACACTGAAGCTTTCTTT. It encodes CASSPSPTGNTEAFF.

This chain uses TRBV5-1 with TRBJ2-3; D possibly corresponds to TRBD2 (5 bases). Trimming removed 0 bases at V and 6 bases at J, with 17 bases between. Germline lookup yields CDR1 SGHRS and CDR2 YFSETQ. This CDR3 contains 16 residues. CDR3 in amino acids: CASSLGIASSSDTQYF. CDR3 sequence (DNA): TGCGCCAGCAGCTTGGGGATCGCGTCTAGCAGTGATACGCAGTATTTT.

This chain connects TRBV5-1 to TRBJ2-1, with a weak D call TRBD2 (5 bases). The germline gives CDR1 SGHRS, CDR2 YFSETQ. Trimming cost V 4 bases and J 5 bases, with 10 bases left between them. The CDR3 totals 13 residues. In DNA form, the CDR3 reads TGCGCCAGCAGCCTGGGAGTTCACAATGAGCAGTTCTTC. This sequence encodes CASSLGVHNEQFF.

The chain carries TRBV5-4 and TRBJ1-1, with D unresolved. Germline loops: CDR1 SGHNT, CDR2 YYREEE (reference sequence). There are 14 residues in the CDR3. Trimming took 0 bases from V and 1 from J, leaving 7 bases between them. The CDR3, as DNA: TGTGCCAGCAGCTTGGCCCGGGGGAACACTGAAGCTTTCTTT. Encoded protein: CASSLARGNTEAFF. Looking up the rest from reference TRBV5-4 and TRBJ1-1 gives the full variable domain: ETGVTQSPTHLIKTRGQQVTLRCSSQSGHNTVSWYQQALGQGPQFIFQYYREEENGRGNFPPRFSGLQFPNYSSELNVNALELDDSALYLCASSLARGNTEAFFGQGTRLTVV.

This clone showed up just once. This chain links TRBV10-3 with TRBJ2-7; the D is unclear. CDR1 is ENHRY, CDR2 SYGVKD, per germline. The CDR3 sequence is 12 residues long. Trimming shortened V by 2 bases and J by 3 bases, and 5 bases separated the two germline ends. CDR3 region: CAISEGLYEQYF. Written as DNA, the CDR3 is TGTGCCATCAGTGAGGGCCTCTACGAGCAGTACTTC.

This chain joins TRBV4-3 and TRBJ2-6; 7 bases line up with TRBD1. Trimming removed 4 bases from V and 2 bases from J; junction bases left unmatched: 5. The CDR3 sequence is 16 residues long. Germline CDR1 reads LGHNA; CDR2 reads YSLEER. The CDR3 spells CASSRDSPTGANVLTF. CDR3 coding DNA: TGCGCCAGCAGCCGGGACAGCCCAACTGGGGCCAACGTCCTGACTTTC.

In the case of this clone: This sample also contains other DNA sequences that code for the same CDR3. V gene TRBV11-2 combines with J gene TRBJ2-7; D remains ambiguous. Trimming removed 1 base at V and 0 bases at J, with 4 bases between. Germline-derived CDR1 and CDR2 are SGHAT and FQNNGV. CDR3 size: 13 residues. The CDR3: CASSLVVSYEQYF. The CDR3 bases are TGTGCCAGCAGCTTAGTTGTCTCCTACGAGCAGTACTTC.

The V gene is TRBV5-4, the J gene TRBJ2-7; weak D call: TRBD2 (5 bases). The length of the CDR3 is 14 residues. Deletions cut 3 bases from V and 3 bases from J, with 13 bases between. CDR1 and CDR2 from the germline V gene are SGHNT and YYREEE (reference sequence). CDR3 sequence (DNA): TGTGCCAGCAGCTCCCGGGGATTTCGCTACGAGCAGTACTTC. It encodes CASSSRGFRYEQYF.

V is TRBV21-1 and J is TRBJ1-4; the table's D call TRBD1 went unverified against the DNA. TRBV21-1 is reported as a pseudogene. This CDR3 has 14 amino acids. CDR3 amino acids: CASSMTGVSEKLFF. The CDR3 DNA is TGTGCCAGCTCAATGACAGGGGTGAGTGAAAAACTGTTTTTT.

The chain uses TRBV19 and TRBJ2-1; TRBD1 matches at 10 bases. CDR3 length equals 16 residues. Germline CDR1 is LNHDA and CDR2 is SQIVND (reference sequence). Losses at the gene ends were 4 bases for V and 2 bases for J; bases not matched to a gene: 5. The CDR3 is CASSRQGALAYNEQFF. The CDR3 bases are TGTGCCAGTAGTAGACAGGGGGCCCTAGCCTACAATGAGCAGTTCTTC.

The chain recombines TRBV6-6 with TRBJ2-7; D remains unclear. There are 12 residues in the CDR3. The germline CDR1 and CDR2 sequences are MNHNY and SVGAGI (reference sequence). Trimming took off 2 bases at V and 2 bases at J, with 4 bases between the two ends. The CDR3 protein is CASSYETYEQYF. The CDR3 DNA reads as TGTGCCAGCAGTTACGAGACCTACGAGCAGTACTTC.

The chain employs TRBV10-3 and TRBJ1-1; weak D call: TRBD1 (5 bases). The CDR3 spans 15 residues. Germline V gene lookup returns CDR1 ENHRY and CDR2 SYGVKD. The V gene lost 10 bases and the J gene lost 3 bases, with 21 bases spanning the gap. The CDR3, as DNA: TGTGCCACGAAAAACCGGGGCCCTGAGGACACTGAAGCTTTCTTT. This codes for CATKNRGPEDTEAFF.

This chain uses TRBV5-6 with TRBJ1-2, with no clear D. Germline CDR1 SGHDT, CDR2 YYEEEE. This CDR3 has 15 amino acids. Deletions cut 0 bases from V and 4 bases from J, with 13 bases between. This CDR3 reads CASSLAASLLYGYTF. CDR3 coding DNA: TGTGCCAGCAGCTTGGCGGCAAGCCTACTCTATGGCTACACCTTC.

The gene calls are TRBV7-9 and TRBJ2-2, with D possibly TRBD2 on 6 matching bases. The V gene lost 11 bases and the J gene lost 4 bases, with 14 bases spanning the gap. Germline CDR1 and CDR2: SEHNR and FQNEAQ (reference sequence). The CDR3 runs to 13 residues. The CDR3 loop is CAPAGRGTGELFF. In nucleotides, the CDR3 is TGTGCCCCGGCGGGAAGGGGCACCGGGGAGCTGTTTTTT. The whole variable domain, filled in from reference TRBV7-9 and TRBJ2-2, reads DTGVSQNPRHKITKRGQNVTFRCDPISEHNRLYWYRQTLGQGPEFLTYFQNEAQLEKSRLLSDRFSAERPKGSFSTLEIQRTEQGDSAMYLCAPAGRGTGELFFGEGSRLTVL.

This CDR3 reads CASSGSGRVNEQFF. CDR3 coding DNA: TGTGCCAGCAGCGGTAGCGGGAGGGTAAATGAGCAGTTCTTC. The chain couples TRBV25-1 to TRBJ2-1; 11 bases are shared with TRBD2. J was trimmed by 7 bases and V by 6 bases; bases with no gene match: 5. Per germline, CDR1 MGHDK and CDR2 SYGVNS. This CDR3 is 14 amino acids long. The full variable domain, in which reference TRBV25-1 and TRBJ2-1 provide the parts outside the CDR3, is EADIYQTPRYLVIGTGKKITLECSQTMGHDKMYWYQQDPGMELHLIHYSYGVNSTEKGDLSSESTVSRIRTEHFPLTLESARPSHTSQYLCASSGSGRVNEQFFGPGTRLTVL.

The chain employs TRBV7-8 and TRBJ1-1; no clear D gene. The CDR3 extends over 16 amino acids. CDR1 and CDR2 (germline): SGHVS, FQNEAQ. V was pared by 3 bases and J by 0 bases, with 14 bases between. In DNA form, the CDR3 reads TGTGCCAGCAGCTTGAACACGTGGAACATGAACACTGAAGCTTTCTTT. Translated: CASSLNTWNMNTEAFF.

The chain couples TRBV18 to TRBJ2-1, with D unclear. The CDR3 runs 11 residues. The germline gives CDR1 KGHSH, CDR2 LQKENI. The germline V and J ends were trimmed by 2 bases and 9 bases, with 5 bases remaining between them. In nucleotides, the CDR3 is TGTGCCAGCTCACCAGAAGCTGAGCAGTTCTTC. Its protein product is CASSPEAEQFF.

V gene TRBV7-2 combines with J gene TRBJ2-1, with 11 bases aligning to TRBD2. Germline loops: CDR1 SGHTA, CDR2 FQGNSA. This CDR3 is built from 17 residues. J gave up 7 bases and V 7 bases, and 15 bases lay outside the gene matches. The CDR3 is CASTPVLVAGGLNEQFF. In DNA form, the CDR3 reads TGTGCCAGCACCCCAGTTTTGGTAGCGGGAGGGCTTAATGAGCAGTTCTTC.

This clone was seen just once. The rearrangement joins TRBV7-9 to TRBJ2-6, with 9 bases fitting TRBD1. Germline V lookup: CDR1 SEHNR, CDR2 FQNEAQ (reference sequence). The length of the CDR3 is 18 residues. J gave up 2 bases and V 1 base, and 6 bases lay outside the gene matches. CDR3 DNA sequence: TGTGCCAGCAGCTTAGTTGAGGGACAGGGACCTGGGGCCAACGTCCTGACTTTC. Protein sequence: CASSLVEGQGPGANVLTF.

This chain joins TRBV4-1 and TRBJ2-2, with 7 positions matching TRBD1. V gave up 3 bases and J gave up 7 bases; unmatched junction bases: 8. Germline V gene lookup returns CDR1 MGHRA and CDR2 YSYEKL. The CDR3 length is 15 residues. CDR3 sequence: CASSQVDRDGGELFF. The CDR3 nucleotides read TGCGCCAGCAGCCAGGTTGACAGGGATGGCGGGGAGCTGTTTTTT.